This T cell receptor (beta chain) stems from a study of shared clonotypes between healthy human individuals. Comment on this clone: Its specificity is not known.

Study findings and constraints: Depth was large, yet rarefaction showed that sorted-subset sequencing was incomplete. The generation probabilities recorded for non-shared clonotypes fell below those of clonotypes shared by all four donors.

Here immunoSEQ multiplex PCR was the method, and the copy in TCRdb shows in-frame clones only, minus some. The repertoire has about 2.4 million clones, 85% to 95% of them found once; the top ten carry over 0.12%. The CDR3 loop spans 14 amino acids. Germline values: CDR1 GTSNPN, CDR2 SVGIG (reference sequence). J lost 6 bases, V lost 0 bases, and 7 bases had no gene match. Material for sequencing was naive CD4+ T cells sorted from blood. Subset given: CD45RA+ positively selected. The receptor was derived from a young man in good health. V is TRBV30 and J is TRBJ1-2; 7 nucleotides align to TRBD1. CDR3 nucleotide sequence: TGTGCCTGGAGTGTACAGGGGATTGGGAATGGCTACACCTTC. Its translation: CAWSVQGIGNGYTF.